This record looks at one T cell receptor beta chain sequence and its context. This CDR3 is built from 15 residues. Germline V gene sequence: CDR1 SGHRS, CDR2 YFSETQ. The ends were cut back, 4 bases at V and 6 bases at J, with 17 bases in the middle. This sample was included in a study of cytomegalovirus exposure and HLA in healthy donors. PCR amplification relied on 60 Vbeta primers (plus 13 Jbeta primers). Study processing details: The authors later counted approximately 80 million unique TCR beta chains, 9.5 million to 11 million of them shared. Only in-frame clones appear in the TCRdb table, and some are missing; sequencing was by immunoSEQ multiplex PCR. V and J calls and clone size are those listed in that table; D and trimming were worked out from the DNA. The repertoire holds roughly 170,000 clones, with roughly 87% as singletons.

The V and J genes are TRBV5-1 and TRBJ1-5; a weak D match, TRBD1 (6 bases). The source of this sequence is a man over 45 in good health and CMV-seronegative. The sequenced sample consisted of PBMCs. DNA for the CDR3: TGCGCCAGCAGCGTACGACAGGAGGCGGCTCAGCCCCAGCATTTT. As protein: CASSVRQEAAQPQHF.